This record concerns one T cell receptor beta chain sequence. Its cognate antigen is unknown. The source of the sample is a study of cytomegalovirus exposure and HLA in healthy donors. Looking at the study overall: Of around 410 genotyped donors, roughly 81% grouped in the Caucasian-associated ancestry cluster. General observations from the study: In a later analysis, DRB1 alleles had the most associated TCRs; HLA-C alleles the fewest. When presence/absence was analysed, sequencing depth was taken to be roughly uniform across donors.

V was shortened by 2 bases and J by 0 bases, with 11 bases between the two germline ends. This CDR3 has 16 residues. CDR1 is MNHNY and CDR2 is SVGAGI in the germline V gene (reference sequence). 60 Vbeta and 13 Jbeta primers were used in PCR. The assay was immunoSEQ multiplex PCR, and TCRdb's table has in-frame clones only and misses some. The sample yields roughly 150,000 clones, approximately 78% seen once. V gene TRBV6-6 combines with J gene TRBJ1-5; D is unresolved. This TCR was recovered from a girl aged 2 to 9 in good health and CMV-seropositive. What was sequenced was PBMCs. The CDR3: CASSYRSGVSNQPQHF. The CDR3 DNA reads TGTGCCAGCAGTTACAGGAGCGGTGTTAGCAATCAGCCCCAGCATTTT.